This T cell receptor beta chain was captured by sequencing in a study of T cell responses to AZD1222 COVID-19 vaccine. Whole-study results and caveats: Nearly half of spike-specific TCRs reportedly go after variant regions that carry no mutations.

Comments on this clone: Its antigen is not identified.

Some clones are missing from TCRdb's copy, which holds only in-frame ones; the method was immunoSEQ multiplex PCR. The table has about 130,000 clones, over 85% seen once. Germline CDR1 LNHDA, CDR2 SQIVND (reference sequence). The V end was cut by 4 bases, the J end by 4 bases, with 11 bases between. This CDR3 is built from 14 residues. This clonotype was obtained from an adult who received the AZD1222 COVID-19 vaccine. J is TRBJ1-5 and V is TRBV19; D is uncertain. The sample consisted of peripheral blood, taken 28 days after the second AZD1222 dose. CDR3 protein: CASSSEGGNQPQHF. The CDR3 coding sequence is TGTGCCAGTAGTAGTGAAGGTGGGAATCAGCCCCAGCATTTT.